This TCR beta chain was retrieved from a study of T cell responses to AZD1222 COVID-19 vaccine. On this clone itself: What it binds is unknown.

Germline-derived CDR1 and CDR2 are LGHDT and YNNKEL (reference sequence). CDR3 length: 13 residues. Trimming cost V 3 bases and J 4 bases, with 7 bases left between them. Study-wide findings and caveats: Only a handful of individuals given AZD1222 were seropositive at baseline.

The protocol was immunoSEQ multiplex PCR, while the TCRdb copy is restricted to in-frame clones and leaves out a portion. This table holds approximately 99,000 clones, roughly 87% found once. The rearrangement joins TRBV3-1 (or the pseudogene TRBV3-2) to TRBJ1-3; D gene uncertain. The sequence derives from an adult in good health. The source material was peripheral blood, sampled on day 0 of MenACWY control vaccination. CDR3 amino acids: CASSHGRGNTIYF. As DNA, the CDR3 is TGTGCCAGCAGCCACGGACGGGGAAACACCATATATTTT.